The TCR beta chain described here comes from a study of post-analysis software for immune sequencing data. Study summary: Secondary progressive, relapsing-remitting and progressive-relapsing multiple sclerosis were among the included disease courses. Study findings and constraints: Strong co-clustering by F measure was evident for samples that had been prepared in the same batch. When patients were compared with controls, four to six TRBV segments were more frequent, TRBV5-6, TRBV5-1 and TRBV20-1 among them. Significantly decreased normalized Chao1 diversity was recorded for multiple sclerosis patients relative to controls.

Germline V gene sequence: CDR1 SGHTA, CDR2 FQGNSA. This CDR3 region has 12 residues. V lost 2 bases and J lost 3, with 2 bases in between. Note on this clonotype: Its antigen is still unknown.

Carried by the TCR beta cDNA libraries were unique molecular identifiers. TCRdb re-called the PCR reads with MiXCR, one entry per CDR3 protein. The sample includes around 160,000 distinct CDR3 sequences, 35% to 40% of them seen just once. This material consisted of blood, taken after autologous hematopoietic stem cell transplantation. This receptor was obtained from a girl aged 5-17 years with multiple sclerosis. The chain links TRBV7-2 to TRBJ2-1; D unresolved. The CDR3 loop reads CASSLSYNEQFF. CDR3 sequence (DNA): TGTGCCAGCAGCTTAAGCTACAATGAGCAGTTCTTC.